The TCR beta chain described here comes from a study of vaccination and CD4 T cells after COVID-19. Regarding treatment: roughly 10-day PBMC culture with coronavirus spike peptide pools or control peptides (ViraFEST assay). The CDR3 is 15 residues long. Germline lookup yields CDR1 MNHEY and CDR2 SMNVEV (reference sequence). Trimming cost V 6 bases and J 4 bases, with 18 bases left between them. The Oncomine TCR Beta short-read assay sequenced DNA from cultured CD4+ T cells. TCRdb redid the calling of the PCR reads with MiXCR, one entry per CDR3 protein. The table has 21,000 or so distinct CDR3 sequences, about 48% seen once. This clonotype was observed a few times. Antigen: not known.

The sequencing input was CD4+ T cells from blood, cultured in vitro. This sequence originates from a human donor who had recovered from COVID-19. V and J are TRBV27 and TRBJ1-2, with a possible D match to TRBD1 (6 bases). The CDR3 reads CASSWGGGAVYGYTF. CDR3 in DNA: TGTGCCAGCAGCTGGGGGGGGGGCGCAGTCTATGGCTACACCTTC.